Listed below are T cell receptor beta chains from one sample, sequenced in a study of T-cell memory formation after mild COVID-19. TCRdb redid the calling of the 5' RACE reads with MiXCR, one entry per CDR3 protein. Among over 25,000 distinct CDR3 sequences listed, roughly 20% were seen once. The sequencing input was PBMCs or a T cell subset sorted from them (not recorded which). Receptors originate from an adult who had mild COVID-19 (a few samples of this study predate the infection). Cell type and time point are not known. The CDR3 runs from the conserved cysteine through the conserved F or W. Fields, in order: CDR3 length, V gene, clone size, J gene, D gene, CDR3 DNA, CDR3 protein. The D gene is left open where the match is weak. Clone size is not always given. Where it is, it says once, few, many or a class for expanded clones.

len: 17
v_gene: TRBV12-3/TRBV12-4
abundance: many
j_gene: TRBJ2-5
d_gene: -
CDR3nt: TGTGCCAGCAGTTTGGGGGTTGGGACTTTCATACAAGAGACCCAGTACTTC
CDR3aa: CASSLGVGTFIQETQYF

len: 14
v_gene: TRBV7-9
abundance: many
j_gene: TRBJ1-1
d_gene: TRBD1
CDR3nt: TGTGCCAGCAGTCGCCGGGACAGGAACACTGAAGCTTTCTTT
CDR3aa: CASSRRDRNTEAFF

len: 16
v_gene: TRBV20-1
abundance: many
j_gene: TRBJ2-7
d_gene: TRBD2
CDR3nt: TGCAGTGCTAGCGCCCTAGCGGGAGCTTCAATCCACGAGCAGTACTTC
CDR3aa: CSASALAGASIHEQYF

len: 12
v_gene: TRBV5-6
abundance: many
j_gene: TRBJ1-1
d_gene: -
CDR3nt: TGTGCCAGCAGCTTTTCTCCGGTTGAAGCTTTCTTT
CDR3aa: CASSFSPVEAFF

len: 15
v_gene: TRBV5-1
abundance: many
j_gene: TRBJ2-1
d_gene: -
CDR3nt: TGCGCCAGCAGCTTATACGGGGACGTTTACAATGAGCAGTTCTTC
CDR3aa: CASSLYGDVYNEQFF

len: 15
v_gene: TRBV5-1
abundance: -
j_gene: TRBJ1-2
d_gene: TRBD1
CDR3nt: TGCGCCAGCAGACAATCAGGACAGGGAGAATATGGCTACACCTTC
CDR3aa: CASRQSGQGEYGYTF

len: 14
v_gene: TRBV25-1
abundance: -
j_gene: TRBJ2-7
d_gene: -
CDR3nt: TGTGCCAGCAGTGAATCAGGAGGGGGCTACGAGCAGTACTTC
CDR3aa: CASSESGGGYEQYF

len: 16
v_gene: TRBV7-2
abundance: medium-sized
j_gene: TRBJ1-2
d_gene: -
CDR3nt: TGTGCCAGCAGCCCAGGACTTCAGGCGCGGTACTATGGCTACACCTTC
CDR3aa: CASSPGLQARYYGYTF

len: 16
v_gene: TRBV5-1
abundance: few
j_gene: TRBJ2-2
d_gene: TRBD2
CDR3nt: TGCGCCAGCAGCTCCGGGACTAGCGGACTCACCGGGGAGCTGTTTTTT
CDR3aa: CASSSGTSGLTGELFF

len: 17
v_gene: TRBV4-1
abundance: many
j_gene: TRBJ2-1
d_gene: TRBD2
CDR3nt: TGCGCCAGCAGCCAAGAGGCGACTAGCGGGAGATACAATGAGCAGTTCTTC
CDR3aa: CASSQEATSGRYNEQFF

len: 15
v_gene: TRBV7-2
abundance: -
j_gene: TRBJ2-1
d_gene: -
CDR3nt: TGTGCCAGCAGCTCGGGGCAGACGACGGCGAATGAGCAGTTCTTC
CDR3aa: CASSSGQTTANEQFF

len: 13
v_gene: TRBV6-4
abundance: many
j_gene: TRBJ1-1
d_gene: -
CDR3nt: TGTGCCAGCAGTAAGTCCAGGGACACTGAAGCTTTCTTT
CDR3aa: CASSKSRDTEAFF

len: 15
v_gene: TRBV9
abundance: many
j_gene: TRBJ2-1
d_gene: -
CDR3nt: TGTGCCAGCAGCGTGTTAGCTGGGGAAATCAATGAGCAGTTCTTC
CDR3aa: CASSVLAGEINEQFF

len: 18
v_gene: TRBV23-1
abundance: many
j_gene: TRBJ2-7
d_gene: -
CDR3nt: TGCGCCAGCAGTCAAACCCCCGGAGGGGAAATGAGCTCCTACGAGCAGTACTTC
CDR3aa: CASSQTPGGEMSSYEQYF

len: 14
v_gene: TRBV9
abundance: few
j_gene: TRBJ2-7
d_gene: -
CDR3nt: TGTGCCAGCAGCGTAGGAGGGGATCTTTACGAGCAGTACTTC
CDR3aa: CASSVGGDLYEQYF

len: 14
v_gene: TRBV7-9
abundance: -
j_gene: TRBJ2-1
d_gene: -
CDR3nt: TGTGCCAGCAGCCACGAGCCTCATTCGGATGAGCAGTTCTTC
CDR3aa: CASSHEPHSDEQFF

len: 13
v_gene: TRBV20-1
abundance: medium-sized
j_gene: TRBJ1-1
d_gene: TRBD1
CDR3nt: TGCAGTGGGGTACAGGGGGCTGGGACTGAAGCTTTCTTT
CDR3aa: CSGVQGAGTEAFF

len: 12
v_gene: TRBV28
abundance: few
j_gene: TRBJ1-1
d_gene: -
CDR3nt: TGTGCCAGTTGTGTTTCGACAGATAAAGCTTTCTTT
CDR3aa: CASCVSTDKAFF

len: 13
v_gene: TRBV2
abundance: many
j_gene: TRBJ1-5
d_gene: -
CDR3nt: TGTGCCAGCAGAGGGACATCGGGTCAGCCCCAGCATTTT
CDR3aa: CASRGTSGQPQHF

len: 15
v_gene: TRBV7-2
abundance: many
j_gene: TRBJ2-7
d_gene: TRBD1
CDR3nt: TGTGCCAGCAGAGCCACAGGGGGTGGAACCTACGAGCAGTACTTC
CDR3aa: CASRATGGGTYEQYF

len: 16
v_gene: TRBV27
abundance: many
j_gene: TRBJ1-4
d_gene: -
CDR3nt: TGTGCCAGCAGTTTATTTGCGGTTGCAACTAATGAAAAACTGTTTTTT
CDR3aa: CASSLFAVATNEKLFF

len: 15
v_gene: TRBV5-1
abundance: many
j_gene: TRBJ2-7
d_gene: -
CDR3nt: TGCGCCAGCAGCCCCGAAGGACAGAGGTCCTACGAGCAGTACTTC
CDR3aa: CASSPEGQRSYEQYF

len: 12
v_gene: TRBV12-3/TRBV12-4
abundance: few
j_gene: TRBJ1-6
d_gene: -
CDR3nt: TGTGCCAGCACCTTCCCCGGTTCACCCCTCCACTTT
CDR3aa: CASTFPGSPLHF

len: 15
v_gene: TRBV7-9
abundance: medium-sized
j_gene: TRBJ1-4
d_gene: -
CDR3nt: TGTGCCAGCAGCGGGCCGGGCCGCGGGAGGGAAAAACTGTTTTTT
CDR3aa: CASSGPGRGREKLFF

len: 14
v_gene: TRBV7-9
abundance: many
j_gene: TRBJ2-7
d_gene: -
CDR3nt: TGTGCCAGCAGCCCCGGTCGGGGGCTGGGCGAGCAGTACTTC
CDR3aa: CASSPGRGLGEQYF

len: 13
v_gene: TRBV5-6
abundance: many
j_gene: TRBJ1-5
d_gene: -
CDR3nt: TGTGCCAGCAGCTTGTACTGCAATCAGCCCCAGCATTTT
CDR3aa: CASSLYCNQPQHF

len: 15
v_gene: TRBV11-3
abundance: many
j_gene: TRBJ2-1
d_gene: -
CDR3nt: TGTGCCAGCAGCTTAGTTACATTCTCCTACAATGAGCAGTTCTTC
CDR3aa: CASSLVTFSYNEQFF

len: 14
v_gene: TRBV27
abundance: many
j_gene: TRBJ1-2
d_gene: -
CDR3nt: TGTGCCAGCAGTTTTACGAGGTCTAACTATGGCTACACCTTC
CDR3aa: CASSFTRSNYGYTF

len: 18
v_gene: TRBV5-1
abundance: -
j_gene: TRBJ2-1
d_gene: TRBD2
CDR3nt: TGCGCCACCGCCCTCCCTGGACTAGCGGGGGGGCGTAAAAATGAGCAGTTCTTC
CDR3aa: CATALPGLAGGRKNEQFF

len: 15
v_gene: TRBV5-1
abundance: many
j_gene: TRBJ2-1
d_gene: TRBD1
CDR3nt: TGCGCCAGCAGCCTCGGACAGGGTACCTACAATGAGCAGTTCTTC
CDR3aa: CASSLGQGTYNEQFF

len: 15
v_gene: TRBV3-1
abundance: many
j_gene: TRBJ1-5
d_gene: TRBD1
CDR3nt: TGTGCCAGCAGCCAGGGACAGGGGGGCAATCAGCCCCAGCATTTT
CDR3aa: CASSQGQGGNQPQHF

len: 17
v_gene: TRBV3-1
abundance: many
j_gene: TRBJ2-7
d_gene: TRBD2
CDR3nt: TGTGCCAGCAGCCAAAATAGCGGGGGGCCCAACTCCTACGAGCAGTACTTC
CDR3aa: CASSQNSGGPNSYEQYF

len: 14
v_gene: TRBV6-2/TRBV6-3
abundance: few
j_gene: TRBJ2-7
d_gene: -
CDR3nt: TGTGCCAGCAGTTACGGACGGAATGTCTACGAGCAGTACTTC
CDR3aa: CASSYGRNVYEQYF

len: 14
v_gene: TRBV30
abundance: many
j_gene: TRBJ2-3
d_gene: -
CDR3nt: TGTGCCTGGAGTGTTCTCGGAAGCACAGATACGCAGTATTTT
CDR3aa: CAWSVLGSTDTQYF

len: 14
v_gene: TRBV14
abundance: many
j_gene: TRBJ2-4
d_gene: -
CDR3nt: TGTGCCAGCAGCCCCACCCGTGGGGAAAACATTCAGTACTTC
CDR3aa: CASSPTRGENIQYF

len: 20
v_gene: TRBV11-2
abundance: many
j_gene: TRBJ2-7
d_gene: -
CDR3nt: TGTGCCAGCAGCTCCTCTCACCGACAGCTTAGGCCCATTCCCTCCTACGAGCAGTACTTC
CDR3aa: CASSSSHRQLRPIPSYEQYF

len: 14
v_gene: TRBV4-1
abundance: many
j_gene: TRBJ1-2
d_gene: -
CDR3nt: TGCGCCAGCAGCCACGGCAGGGAAAACTATGGCTACACCTTC
CDR3aa: CASSHGRENYGYTF

len: 16
v_gene: TRBV6-5
abundance: many
j_gene: TRBJ2-3
d_gene: TRBD2
CDR3nt: TGTGCCAGCAGTTCCCGACTAGCGGAAACCACAGATACGCAGTATTTT
CDR3aa: CASSSRLAETTDTQYF

len: 16
v_gene: TRBV5-1
abundance: many
j_gene: TRBJ1-3
d_gene: -
CDR3nt: TGCGCCAGCAGCTTGGAACCGGGGGCGCTTGGAAACACCATATATTTT
CDR3aa: CASSLEPGALGNTIYF

len: 14
v_gene: TRBV29-1
abundance: many
j_gene: TRBJ2-1
d_gene: TRBD1
CDR3nt: TGCAGCGTTGAACGAGGACAGGGGGCTAGTGAGCAGTTCTTC
CDR3aa: CSVERGQGASEQFF

len: 13
v_gene: TRBV9
abundance: -
j_gene: TRBJ1-1
d_gene: -
CDR3nt: TGTGCCAGCAGCGTAGGGACGAACACTGAAGCTTTCTTT
CDR3aa: CASSVGTNTEAFF